The 9 T cell receptor beta chains in this list originate from one sample, sequenced in a study of blood T cell repertoires in COVID-19. Sequencing used immunoSEQ multiplex PCR; TCRdb keeps in-frame clones, though not all of them. The data hold roughly 68,000 clones, with about nine tenths observed a single time. Sequenced sample: peripheral blood. All receptors come from a woman aged 80 or over with active COVID-19.

This sequence joins TRBV15 and TRBJ2-1; possibly TRBD2 for D (6 bases). Trimming took off 0 bases at V and 5 bases at J, with 11 bases between the two ends. CDR3 length: 15 amino acids. The germline CDR1 and CDR2 sequences are LNHNV and YYDKDF (reference sequence). CDR3 bases: TGTGCCACCAGCAGAGATGTTGGGACTGACAATGAGCAGTTCTTC. Translating it yields CATSRDVGTDNEQFF.

The chain employs TRBV21-1 and TRBJ2-3; the table's TRBD2 call for D was not verified on the DNA. TRBV21-1 is a listed pseudogene. The CDR3 is made up of 18 amino acids. The chain's CDR3 is CASSNGLAGFGSTDTQYF. The CDR3 DNA is TGTGCCAGCAGCAACGGACTAGCGGGGTTCGGAAGCACAGATACGCAGTATTTT.

This clone was seen a handful of times. The rearrangement uses TRBV7-9 and TRBJ1-4; D is uncertain. The CDR3 runs to 16 residues. Germline V lookup: CDR1 SEHNR, CDR2 FQNEAQ (reference sequence). The V and J ends lost 0 bases and 5 bases respectively, with 13 bases between them. The chain's CDR3 is CASSLAIIGVNEKLFF. The CDR3 bases are TGTGCCAGCAGCTTAGCTATTATCGGGGTGAATGAAAAACTGTTTTTT.

The chain uses TRBV18 and TRBJ2-1, with 7 bases fitting TRBD2. V gave up 6 bases and J gave up 9 bases; unmatched junction bases: 8. Germline V gene data show CDR1 as KGHSH and CDR2 as LQKENI. CDR3 length equals 13 residues. The CDR3 DNA reads TGTGCCAGCTCGGGAGGGTCGACCAGTGAGCAGTTCTTC. It specifies CASSGGSTSEQFF.

This clone appeared a single time. The V call is TRBV27, the J call TRBJ2-6; 8 bases align to TRBD1. Looked up from germline, CDR1 is MNHEY and CDR2 is SMNVEV (reference sequence). Trimming at V came to 4 bases and at J to 2 bases, leaving 7 bases not matched to a gene. The CDR3 spans 17 residues. The CDR3 nucleotides are TGTGCCAGCAGTTCCTCGACAGGGGACCCTGGGGCCAACGTCCTGACTTTC. Protein: CASSSSTGDPGANVLTF.

The rearrangement links TRBV28 to TRBJ1-1; TRBD1 is a possible D gene (5 bases). In germline, CDR1 is MDHEN, CDR2 SYDVKM. This CDR3 contains 18 residues. Trimming shortened V by 6 bases and J by 0 bases, and 23 bases separated the two germline ends. CDR3: CASRSRFPGNLMNTEAFF. In DNA form, the CDR3 reads TGTGCCAGCAGATCAAGATTTCCAGGGAACCTAATGAACACTGAAGCTTTCTTT. Based on the CDR3 plus reference TRBV28 and TRBJ1-1, the full variable domain is DVKVTQSSRYLVKRTGEKVFLECVQDMDHENMFWYRQDPGLGLRLIYFSYDVKMKEKGDIPEGYSVSREKKERFSLILESASTNQTSMYLCASRSRFPGNLMNTEAFFGQGTRLTVV.

The V and J genes are TRBV28 and TRBJ2-1, with 8 positions matching TRBD1. V lost 7 bases, J lost 7 bases, and 9 bases stayed unmatched. The germline V gene has CDR1 MDHEN and CDR2 SYDVKM. The CDR3 is 14 residues long. Written as DNA, the CDR3 is TGTGCCAGCACCAGGAGGACAGGGAATAATGAGCAGTTCTTC. Its protein is CASTRRTGNNEQFF.

The chain is built from TRBV14 and TRBJ2-5; 8 nucleotides agree with TRBD2. This CDR3 comprises 13 residues. Germline V CDR1 and CDR2: SGHDN, FVKESK. V was clipped by 5 bases and J by 14 bases; unmatched bases: 13. The CDR3 sequence: CASSWGTSGIIYF. DNA of the CDR3: TGTGCCAGCAGCTGGGGAACTAGCGGAATAATTTACTTC.

This clone was found once. This sequence joins TRBV28 and TRBJ1-2, with 9 nucleotides matching TRBD1. CDR1 and CDR2 from the germline V gene are MDHEN and SYDVKM. The CDR3 length is 14 residues. CDR3 in DNA: TGTGCAACAGGGGGCGAGTTCGGTAACTATGGCTACACCTTC. It is translated as CATGGEFGNYGYTF.